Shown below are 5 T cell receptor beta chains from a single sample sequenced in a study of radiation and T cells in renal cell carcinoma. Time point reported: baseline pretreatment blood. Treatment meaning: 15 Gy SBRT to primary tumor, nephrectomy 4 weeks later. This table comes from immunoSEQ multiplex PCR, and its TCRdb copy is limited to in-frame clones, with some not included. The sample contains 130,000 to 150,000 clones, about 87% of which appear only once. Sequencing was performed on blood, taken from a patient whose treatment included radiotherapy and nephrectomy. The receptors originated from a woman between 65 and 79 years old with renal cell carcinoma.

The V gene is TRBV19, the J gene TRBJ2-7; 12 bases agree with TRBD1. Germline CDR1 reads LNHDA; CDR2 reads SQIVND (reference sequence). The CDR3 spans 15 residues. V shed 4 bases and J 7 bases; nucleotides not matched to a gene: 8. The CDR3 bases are TGTGCCAGTAGTAGGCTGGGACAGGGGGCTGAAGAGCAGTACTTC. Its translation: CASSRLGQGAEEQYF.

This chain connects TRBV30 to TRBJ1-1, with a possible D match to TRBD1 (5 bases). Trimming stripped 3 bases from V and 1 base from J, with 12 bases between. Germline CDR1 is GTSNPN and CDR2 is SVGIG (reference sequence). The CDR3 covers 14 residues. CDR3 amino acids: CAWRGDVRNTEAFF. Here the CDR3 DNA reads TGTGCCTGGAGAGGGGACGTGAGGAACACTGAAGCTTTCTTT.

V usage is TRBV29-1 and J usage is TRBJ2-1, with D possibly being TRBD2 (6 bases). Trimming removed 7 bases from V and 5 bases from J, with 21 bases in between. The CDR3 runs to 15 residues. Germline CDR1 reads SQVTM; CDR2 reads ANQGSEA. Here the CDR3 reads CSAGLQRGAHNEQFF. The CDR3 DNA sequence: TGCAGCGCTGGCCTCCAACGCGGGGCCCACAATGAGCAGTTCTTC.

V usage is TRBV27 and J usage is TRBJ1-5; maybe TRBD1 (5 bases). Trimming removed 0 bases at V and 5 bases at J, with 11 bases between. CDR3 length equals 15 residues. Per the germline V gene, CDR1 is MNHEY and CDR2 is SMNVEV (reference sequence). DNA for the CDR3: TGTGCCAGCAGTTTATCGTTGGGGCTACATCAGCCCCAGCATTTT. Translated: CASSLSLGLHQPQHF.

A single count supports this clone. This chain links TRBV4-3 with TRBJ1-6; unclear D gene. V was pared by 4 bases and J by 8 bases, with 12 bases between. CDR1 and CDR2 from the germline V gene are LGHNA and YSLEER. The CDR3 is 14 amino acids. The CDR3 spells CASSLRPEYSPLHF. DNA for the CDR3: TGCGCCAGCAGCCTACGACCGGAGTATTCACCCCTCCACTTT.